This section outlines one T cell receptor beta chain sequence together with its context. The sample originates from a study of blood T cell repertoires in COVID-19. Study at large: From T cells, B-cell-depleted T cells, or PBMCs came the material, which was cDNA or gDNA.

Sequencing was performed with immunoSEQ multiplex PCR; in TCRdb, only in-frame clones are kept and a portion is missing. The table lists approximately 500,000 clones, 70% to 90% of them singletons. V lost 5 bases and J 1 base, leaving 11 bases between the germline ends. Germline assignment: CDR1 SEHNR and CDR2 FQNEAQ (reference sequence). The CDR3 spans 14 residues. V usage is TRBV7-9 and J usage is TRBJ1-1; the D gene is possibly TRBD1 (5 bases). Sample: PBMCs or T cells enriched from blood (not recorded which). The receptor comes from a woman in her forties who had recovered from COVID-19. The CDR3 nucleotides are TGTGCCAGCAGCCTCGACAGACGGAACACTGAAGCTTTCTTT. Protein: CASSLDRRNTEAFF. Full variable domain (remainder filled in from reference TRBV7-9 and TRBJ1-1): DTGVSQNPRHKITKRGQNVTFRCDPISEHNRLYWYRQTLGQGPEFLTYFQNEAQLEKSRLLSDRFSAERPKGSFSTLEIQRTEQGDSAMYLCASSLDRRNTEAFFGQGTRLTVV.